This passage covers 8 T cell receptor beta chains from one sample sequenced in a study of OX40 agonist ivuxolimab in advanced cancers. Library preparation used the immunoSEQ multiplex PCR assay. In its TCRdb copy, this immuneACCESS table keeps in-frame sequences only and misses some clones. Where compared with another copy, unresolved V genes explain less than half of these, and the others have no known cause. The sample table records 70,000 to 100,000 clones; around 80% of these occur just once. The top ten clonotypes cover roughly 1.1% of the sample. Specimen: CD4+ or CD8+ T cells sorted from blood, collected in a trial of the OX40 agonist ivuxolimab. The receptors stem from an adult with an advanced solid tumor such as melanoma, head and neck, liver or kidney cancer.

This chain joins TRBV18 and TRBJ2-1; D is unresolved. The CDR3 runs 13 residues. The V and J ends lost 2 bases and 5 bases respectively, with 7 bases between them. Germline V gene lookup returns CDR1 KGHSH and CDR2 LQKENI. Here the CDR3 reads CASSPRTDNEQFF. The CDR3 bases are TGTGCCAGCTCACCAAGGACGGACAATGAGCAGTTCTTC.

This clone was recorded only once. The V gene is TRBV6-6, the J gene TRBJ1-1, with no clear D. The CDR3 extends over 12 amino acids. Per the germline V gene, CDR1 is MNHNY and CDR2 is SVGAGI (reference sequence). The germline V and J ends were trimmed by 5 bases and 7 bases, with 11 bases remaining between them. This CDR3 is CASSRSVGEAFF. DNA of the CDR3: TGTGCCAGCAGTCGAAGCGTCGGTGAAGCTTTCTTT.

This sequence joins TRBV5-4 and TRBJ2-1, with TRBD2 matching 9 bases. Germline lookup yields CDR1 SGHNT and CDR2 YYREEE (reference sequence). The CDR3 has 16 residues. Germline trimming cut 7 bases from V and 10 bases from J; bases unmatched to any gene: 18. The CDR3 coding sequence is TGTGCCAGCGGCATAGCGGGGGCGAACCCTAGTTTAGAGCAGTTCTTC. Its protein is CASGIAGANPSLEQFF.

DNA of the CDR3: TGTGCTAGTGGTTTGGTACCAGCAAACAATGAGCAGTTCTTC. Its protein product is CASGLVPANNEQFF. The rearrangement uses TRBV12-5 and TRBJ2-1; D unresolved. V lost 0 bases and J lost 5, with 8 bases in between. This CDR3 region has 14 residues. Germline V gives CDR1 LGHNT, CDR2 FRNRAP.

The chain links TRBV5-6 to TRBJ2-6; possibly TRBD1 or TRBD2 for D (5 bases each). The CDR3 is 15 residues long. Germline loops: CDR1 SGHDT, CDR2 YYEEEE. The V end lost 6 bases, the J end lost 0 bases, and 10 bases lay between the germline ends. The CDR3 nucleotides read TGTGCCAGCATCGAGGGGTCCTCTGGGGCCAACGTCCTGACTTTC. Its translation is CASIEGSSGANVLTF.

V is TRBV11-2 and J is TRBJ2-5; weak D call: TRBD2 (7 bases). CDR1 is SGHAT and CDR2 is FQNNGV in the germline V gene. The V and J ends lost 3 bases and 5 bases respectively, with 13 bases between them. The CDR3 runs 14 residues. As DNA, the CDR3 is TGTGCCAGCAGCTTGAGGGGGGGCGATGAGACCCAGTACTTC. This codes for CASSLRGGDETQYF.

V and J are TRBV6-5 and TRBJ1-3; 10 bases are shared with TRBD1. CDR1 is MNHEY, CDR2 SVGAGI, per germline. This CDR3 has 15 amino acids. Trimming at V came to 5 bases and at J to 4 bases, leaving 5 bases not matched to a gene. The CDR3 DNA reads as TGTGCCAGCAGTGGGGGACAGGGGAGCGGAAACACCATATATTTT. Translated: CASSGGQGSGNTIYF.

The gene calls are TRBV6-5 and TRBJ1-4; TRBD1 might be the D (5 bases). In germline, CDR1 is MNHEY, CDR2 SVGAGI. V gave up 5 bases and J gave up 3 bases, with 10 bases separating them. The CDR3 runs 14 residues. The CDR3 sequence is CASSGGAANEKLFF. The DNA for the CDR3 is TGTGCCAGCAGTGGAGGGGCGGCTAATGAAAAACTGTTTTTT.